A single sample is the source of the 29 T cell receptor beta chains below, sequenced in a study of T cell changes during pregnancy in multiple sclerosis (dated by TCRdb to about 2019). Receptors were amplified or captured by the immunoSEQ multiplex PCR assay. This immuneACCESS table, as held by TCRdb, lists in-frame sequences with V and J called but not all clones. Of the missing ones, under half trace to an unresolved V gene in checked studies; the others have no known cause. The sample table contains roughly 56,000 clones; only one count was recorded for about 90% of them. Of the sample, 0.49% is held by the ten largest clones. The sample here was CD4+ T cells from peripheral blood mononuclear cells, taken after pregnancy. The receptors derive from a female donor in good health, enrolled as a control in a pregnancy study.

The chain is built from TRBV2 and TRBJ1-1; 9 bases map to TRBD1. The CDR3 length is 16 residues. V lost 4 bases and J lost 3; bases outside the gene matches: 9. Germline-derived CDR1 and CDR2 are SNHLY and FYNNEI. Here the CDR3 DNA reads TGTGCCAGCAGTGTTATCGGGACAGGGAGGGACACTGAAGCTTTCTTT. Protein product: CASSVIGTGRDTEAFF. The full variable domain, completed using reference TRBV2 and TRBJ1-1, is EPEVTQTPSHQVTQMGQEVILRCVPISNHLYFYWYRQILGQKVEFLVSFYNNEISEKSEIFDDQFSVERPDGSNFTLKIRSTKLEDSAMYFCASSVIGTGRDTEAFFGQGTRLTVV.

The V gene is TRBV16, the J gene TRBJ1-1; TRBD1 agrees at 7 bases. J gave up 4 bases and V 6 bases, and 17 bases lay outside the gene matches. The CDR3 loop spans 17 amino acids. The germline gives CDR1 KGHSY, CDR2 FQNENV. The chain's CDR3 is CASRANSLRDSTTEAFF. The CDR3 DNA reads TGTGCCAGCAGAGCCAATTCATTGCGGGACAGCACCACTGAAGCTTTCTTT.

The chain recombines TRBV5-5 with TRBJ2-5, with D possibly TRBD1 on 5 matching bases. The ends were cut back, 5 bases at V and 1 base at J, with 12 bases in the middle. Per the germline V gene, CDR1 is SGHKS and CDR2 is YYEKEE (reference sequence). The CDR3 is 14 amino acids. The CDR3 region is CASSFGHPQETQYF. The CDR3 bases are TGTGCCAGCAGTTTTGGACATCCCCAAGAGACCCAGTACTTC.

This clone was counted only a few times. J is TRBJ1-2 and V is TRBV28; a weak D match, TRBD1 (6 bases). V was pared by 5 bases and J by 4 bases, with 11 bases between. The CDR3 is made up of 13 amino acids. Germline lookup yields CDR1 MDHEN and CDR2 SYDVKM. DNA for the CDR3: TGTGCCAGCAGTCCGACAGGTGGCTATGGCTACACCTTC. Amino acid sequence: CASSPTGGYGYTF.

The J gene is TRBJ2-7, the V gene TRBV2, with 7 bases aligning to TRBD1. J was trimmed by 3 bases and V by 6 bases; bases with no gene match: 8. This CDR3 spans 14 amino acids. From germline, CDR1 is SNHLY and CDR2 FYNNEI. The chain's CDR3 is CASRLGTESYEQYF. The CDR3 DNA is TGTGCCAGCAGGCTAGGGACAGAGAGCTACGAGCAGTACTTC.

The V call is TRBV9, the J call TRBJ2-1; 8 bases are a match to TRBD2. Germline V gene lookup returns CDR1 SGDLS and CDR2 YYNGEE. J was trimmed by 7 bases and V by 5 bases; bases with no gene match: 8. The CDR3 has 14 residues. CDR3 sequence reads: CASSISGVGNEQFF. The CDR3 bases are TGTGCCAGCAGTATTAGCGGGGTAGGGAATGAGCAGTTCTTC.

The chain's CDR3 is CASSIDRGLPKNIQYF. CDR3 DNA sequence: TGTGCCAGTAGTATAGACAGGGGCCTACCCAAAAACATTCAGTACTTC. The chain carries TRBV19 and TRBJ2-4, with D maybe TRBD1 (6 bases). The CDR3 contains 16 residues. Germline CDR1 reads LNHDA; CDR2 reads SQIVND (reference sequence). Deletions cut 0 bases from V and 2 bases from J, with 11 bases between.

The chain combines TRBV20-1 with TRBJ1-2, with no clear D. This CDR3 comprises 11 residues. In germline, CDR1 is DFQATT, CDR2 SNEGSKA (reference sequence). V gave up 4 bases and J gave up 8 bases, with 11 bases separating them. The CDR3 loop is CSAKREGGYTF. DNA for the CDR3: TGCAGTGCTAAACGGGAGGGCGGCTACACCTTC.

This CDR3 is CASSQELREDYGYTF. The CDR3 DNA sequence: TGTGCCAGCAGCCAAGAACTGAGGGAAGACTATGGCTACACCTTC. The V gene is TRBV4-2, the J gene TRBJ1-2; D remains unclear. V lost 0 bases and J 3 bases, leaving 11 bases between the germline ends. Germline V gene sequence: CDR1 LGHNA, CDR2 YNFKEQ. The CDR3 is made up of 15 amino acids.

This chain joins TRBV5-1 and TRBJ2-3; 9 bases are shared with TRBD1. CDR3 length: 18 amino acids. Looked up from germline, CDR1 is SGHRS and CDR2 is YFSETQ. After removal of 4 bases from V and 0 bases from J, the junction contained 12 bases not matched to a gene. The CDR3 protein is CASSTNGYGTGSTDTQYF. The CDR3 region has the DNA TGCGCCAGCAGCACCAATGGGTACGGGACAGGGAGCACAGATACGCAGTATTTT.

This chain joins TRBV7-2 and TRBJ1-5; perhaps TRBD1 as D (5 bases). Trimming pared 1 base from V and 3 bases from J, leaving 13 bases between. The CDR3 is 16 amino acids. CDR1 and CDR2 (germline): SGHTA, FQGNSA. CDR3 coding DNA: TGTGCCAGCAGCTTAGAAGACAGAGTCCCCAATCAGCCCCAGCATTTT. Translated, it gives CASSLEDRVPNQPQHF.

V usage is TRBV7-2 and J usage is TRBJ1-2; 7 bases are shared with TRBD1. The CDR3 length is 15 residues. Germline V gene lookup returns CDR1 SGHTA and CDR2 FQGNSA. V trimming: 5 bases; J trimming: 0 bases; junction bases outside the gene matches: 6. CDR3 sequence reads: CASSGRQGANYGYTF. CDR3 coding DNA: TGTGCCAGCAGCGGTCGGCAGGGGGCTAACTATGGCTACACCTTC.

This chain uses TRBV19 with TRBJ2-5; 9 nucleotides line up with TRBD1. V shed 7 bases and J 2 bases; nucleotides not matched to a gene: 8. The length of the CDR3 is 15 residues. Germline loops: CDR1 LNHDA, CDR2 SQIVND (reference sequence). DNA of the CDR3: TGTGCCAGTATTGGGGACAGGGAGGGTCAAGAGACCCAGTACTTC. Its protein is CASIGDREGQETQYF.

The CDR3 coding sequence is TGTGCCAGCAGGATTTCAGCGGGGGGGAAGGACGGCGAGCAGTACTTC. This codes for CASRISAGGKDGEQYF. The chain recombines TRBV9 with TRBJ2-7, with 10 bases aligning to TRBD2. Germline CDR1 SGDLS, CDR2 YYNGEE. V was pared by 5 bases and J by 6 bases, with 14 bases of the junction left unmatched. The CDR3 is made up of 16 amino acids.

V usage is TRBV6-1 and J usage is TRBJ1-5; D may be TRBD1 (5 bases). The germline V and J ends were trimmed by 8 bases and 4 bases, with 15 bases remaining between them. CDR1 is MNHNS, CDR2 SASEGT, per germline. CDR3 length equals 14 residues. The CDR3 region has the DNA TGTGCCAGCTCCAGCTCCAGGGTGAATCAGCCCCAGCATTTT. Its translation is CASSSSRVNQPQHF.

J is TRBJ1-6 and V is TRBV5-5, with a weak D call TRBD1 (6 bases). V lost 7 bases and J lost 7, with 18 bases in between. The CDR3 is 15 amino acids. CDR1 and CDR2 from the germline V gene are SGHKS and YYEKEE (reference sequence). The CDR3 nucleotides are TGTGCCAGCCAAATGACAGGAGGATGGAATTCACCCCTCCACTTT. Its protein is CASQMTGGWNSPLHF.

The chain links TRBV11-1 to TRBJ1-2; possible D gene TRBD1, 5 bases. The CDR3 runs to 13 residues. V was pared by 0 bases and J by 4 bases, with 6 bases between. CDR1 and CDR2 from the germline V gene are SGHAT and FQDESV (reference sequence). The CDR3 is CASSLAGAYGYTF. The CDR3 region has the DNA TGTGCCAGCAGCTTAGCAGGGGCCTATGGCTACACCTTC.

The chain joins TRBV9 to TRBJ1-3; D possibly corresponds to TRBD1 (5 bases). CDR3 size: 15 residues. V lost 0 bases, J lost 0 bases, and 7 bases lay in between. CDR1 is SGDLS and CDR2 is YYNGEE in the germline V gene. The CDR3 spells CASSVGQGSGNTIYF. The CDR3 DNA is TGTGCCAGCAGCGTAGGGCAGGGCTCTGGAAACACCATATATTTT.

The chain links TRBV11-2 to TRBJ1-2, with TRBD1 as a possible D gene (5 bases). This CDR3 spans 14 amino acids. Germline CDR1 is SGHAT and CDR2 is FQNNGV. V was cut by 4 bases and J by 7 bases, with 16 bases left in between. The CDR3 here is CASSSQRGMGGYTF. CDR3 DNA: TGTGCCAGCAGCTCCCAGCGGGGCATGGGTGGCTACACCTTC.

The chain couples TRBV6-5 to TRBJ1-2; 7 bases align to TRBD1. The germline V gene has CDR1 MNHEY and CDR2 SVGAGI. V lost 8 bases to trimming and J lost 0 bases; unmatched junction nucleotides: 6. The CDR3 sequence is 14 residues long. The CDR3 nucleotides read TGTGCCAGCGGGGAGACAGGGTCTAACTATGGCTACACCTTC. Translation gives CASGETGSNYGYTF.

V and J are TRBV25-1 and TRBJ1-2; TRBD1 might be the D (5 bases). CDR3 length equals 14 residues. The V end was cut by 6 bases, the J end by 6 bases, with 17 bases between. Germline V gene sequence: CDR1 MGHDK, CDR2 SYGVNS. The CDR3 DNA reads TGTGCCAGCAGATTGGCGCAGGGCGGGGATGGCTACACCTTC. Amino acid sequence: CASRLAQGGDGYTF.

In DNA form, the CDR3 reads TGTGCCAGCAGCCTAGGACAGGGGTTGGGTTCACCCCTCCACTTT. Translating gives CASSLGQGLGSPLHF. This rearrangement joins TRBV7-2 to TRBJ1-6; 9 nucleotides line up with TRBD1. The CDR3 extends over 15 amino acids. CDR1 is SGHTA, CDR2 FQGNSA, per germline. V was clipped by 5 bases and J by 9 bases; unmatched bases: 8.

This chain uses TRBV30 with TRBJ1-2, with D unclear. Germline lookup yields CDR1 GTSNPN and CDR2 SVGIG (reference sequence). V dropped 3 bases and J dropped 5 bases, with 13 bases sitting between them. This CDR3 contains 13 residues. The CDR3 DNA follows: TGTGCCTGGAGAAGAGCCTCATGGTATGGCTACACCTTC. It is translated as CAWRRASWYGYTF.

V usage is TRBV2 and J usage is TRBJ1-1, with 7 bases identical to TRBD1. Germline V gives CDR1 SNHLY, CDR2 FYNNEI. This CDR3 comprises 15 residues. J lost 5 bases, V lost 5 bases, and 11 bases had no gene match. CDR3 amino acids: CASSTRQGGKTEAFF. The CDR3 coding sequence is TGTGCCAGCAGTACCCGACAGGGTGGGAAGACTGAAGCTTTCTTT.

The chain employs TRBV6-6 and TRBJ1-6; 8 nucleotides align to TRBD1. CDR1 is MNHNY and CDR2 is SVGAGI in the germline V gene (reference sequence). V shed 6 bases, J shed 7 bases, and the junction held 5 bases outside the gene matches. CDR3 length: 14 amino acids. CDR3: CASRLDRVNSPLHF. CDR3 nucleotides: TGTGCCAGCAGATTGGACAGGGTCAATTCACCCCTCCACTTT.

The CDR3 bases are TGCGCCAGTCCCCCCTACAGAAATCAGCCCCAGCATTTT. This gives the protein CASPPYRNQPQHF. The chain carries TRBV10-1 and TRBJ1-5; no clear D. There are 13 residues in the CDR3. CDR1 and CDR2 from the germline V gene are WNHNN and SYGVQD (reference sequence). Trimming pared 9 bases from V and 4 bases from J, leaving 13 bases between.

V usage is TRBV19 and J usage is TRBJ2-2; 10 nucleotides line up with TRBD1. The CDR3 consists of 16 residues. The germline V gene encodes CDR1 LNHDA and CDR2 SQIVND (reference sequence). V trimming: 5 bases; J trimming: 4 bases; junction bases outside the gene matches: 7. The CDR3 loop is CASSPGRDRGTGELFF. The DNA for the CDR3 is TGTGCCAGTAGTCCCGGTAGGGACAGGGGCACCGGGGAGCTGTTTTTT.

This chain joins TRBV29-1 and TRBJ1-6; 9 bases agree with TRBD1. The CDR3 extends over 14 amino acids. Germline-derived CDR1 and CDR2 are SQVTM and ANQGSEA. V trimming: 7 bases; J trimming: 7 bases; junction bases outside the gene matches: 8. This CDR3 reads CSARTGVENSPLHF. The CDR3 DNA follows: TGCAGCGCTAGGACAGGGGTCGAAAATTCACCCCTCCACTTT.

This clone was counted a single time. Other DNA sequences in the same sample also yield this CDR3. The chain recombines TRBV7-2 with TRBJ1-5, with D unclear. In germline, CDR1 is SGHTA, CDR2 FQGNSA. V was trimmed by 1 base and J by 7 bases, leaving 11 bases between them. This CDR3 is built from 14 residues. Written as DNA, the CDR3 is TGTGCCAGCAGCTTAGGAGGGTCGGGCCAGCCCCAGCATTTT. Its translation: CASSLGGSGQPQHF.